These 29 T cell receptor beta chains share one sample of origin, sequenced in a study of shared clonotypes between healthy human individuals. Libraries were prepared by immunoSEQ multiplex PCR; TCRdb keeps only in-frame clonotypes and omits some of them. The data hold 2 million to 2.5 million clones, with 90% to 95% observed a single time. Specimen: naive CD4+ T cells from PBMCs. The subset was: CD45RA+ positively selected. The receptors were sampled from a young man in good health. Some clones in this sample may be carry-over from other donors' samples.

This chain links TRBV10-3 with TRBJ2-7; 8 bases match TRBD2. V lost 1 base and J lost 0; bases outside the gene matches: 5. The CDR3 covers 16 residues. Germline V gene sequence: CDR1 ENHRY, CDR2 SYGVKD. CDR3 in amino acids: CAISEWTSRSSYEQYF. The CDR3 nucleotides read TGTGCCATCAGTGAGTGGACTAGCAGGAGCTCCTACGAGCAGTACTTC.

The chain recombines TRBV6-1 with TRBJ2-7; 7 nucleotides match TRBD1. CDR3 length: 13 residues. Germline-derived CDR1 and CDR2 are MNHNS and SASEGT. V shed 5 bases, J shed 5 bases, and the junction held 6 bases outside the gene matches. In DNA, the CDR3 is TGTGCCAGCAGTCGGGACAGCGAGGACGAGCAGTACTTC. Protein product: CASSRDSEDEQYF.

This clone has a single count. The J gene is TRBJ2-1, the V gene TRBV14; no clear D. V lost 2 bases, J lost 5 bases, and 13 bases lay in between. Germline V gives CDR1 SGHDN, CDR2 FVKESK. The CDR3 runs to 15 residues. CDR3: CASSQRLDGNNEQFF. The DNA of the CDR3 is TGTGCCAGCAGCCAAAGGCTAGACGGTAACAATGAGCAGTTCTTC. The complete variable domain, with remaining parts taken from reference TRBV14 and TRBJ2-1, reads EAGVTQFPSHSVIEKGQTVTLRCDPISGHDNLYWYRRVMGKEIKFLLHFVKESKQDESGMPNNRFLAERTGGTYSTLKVQPAELEDSGVYFCASSQRLDGNNEQFFGPGTRLTVL.

V gene TRBV5-1 combines with J gene TRBJ1-1, with D possibly matching TRBD1 (6 bases). The CDR3 extends over 15 amino acids. V was pared by 2 bases and J by 4 bases, with 15 bases between. CDR1 and CDR2 from the germline V gene are SGHRS and YFSETQ. The CDR3 loop reads CASSFSRGGVTEAFF. For the CDR3, the DNA is TGCGCCAGCAGCTTCTCCAGGGGAGGAGTCACTGAAGCTTTCTTT.

A note on this clone: Other DNA sequences of this sample code for an identical CDR3. The rearrangement uses TRBV6-5 and TRBJ2-1; D may be TRBD2 (6 bases). There are 13 residues in the CDR3. Trimming cost V 10 bases and J 6 bases, with 16 bases left between them. Germline CDR1 and CDR2: MNHEY and SVGAGI. The CDR3 DNA reads TGTGCCACCAGACGGGAGATCACCAATGAGCAGTTCTTC. It specifies CATRREITNEQFF.

V is TRBV18 and J is TRBJ2-2; D possibly corresponds to TRBD1 (6 bases). The germline gives CDR1 KGHSH, CDR2 LQKENI. The V and J ends lost 4 bases and 2 bases respectively, with 14 bases between them. CDR3 length equals 16 residues. This chain's CDR3 is CASSLFGQINTGELFF. CDR3 nucleotide sequence: TGTGCCAGCTCACTATTTGGACAGATAAACACCGGGGAGCTGTTTTTT.

This clone was counted a single time. The genes are TRBV10-2 and TRBJ2-7; TRBD1 aligns across 8 bases. Germline-derived CDR1 and CDR2 are WSHSY and SAAADI. The trim removed 6 bases at V and 2 bases at J, leaving 6 bases unmatched. This CDR3 has 14 amino acids. The CDR3 DNA reads TGCGCCAGCAGGGGGACAGGTGAAACCTACGAGCAGTACTTC. Translated, it gives CASRGTGETYEQYF.

The J gene is TRBJ2-3, the V gene TRBV4-1; a possible D gene is TRBD2 (6 bases). Germline CDR1 reads MGHRA; CDR2 reads YSYEKL. Trimming stripped 1 base from V and 0 bases from J, with 8 bases between. The CDR3 consists of 15 residues. In nucleotides, the CDR3 is TGCGCCAGCAGCCAAGCGGCGGGAAGCACAGATACGCAGTATTTT. Its translation is CASSQAAGSTDTQYF.

V is TRBV5-1 and J is TRBJ2-1, with a weak D call TRBD2 (5 bases). Germline V gene lookup returns CDR1 SGHRS and CDR2 YFSETQ. Deletions cut 0 bases from V and 3 bases from J, with 13 bases between. The CDR3 contains 16 residues. CDR3 in amino acids: CASSLVGRPVYNEQFF. Here the CDR3 DNA reads TGCGCCAGCAGCTTGGTAGGGAGACCGGTCTACAATGAGCAGTTCTTC.

DNA of the CDR3: TGTGCCAGCAGCGCCCTACAGTTTACTAACACAGATACGCAGTATTTT. It codes for CASSALQFTNTDTQYF. The rearrangement uses TRBV9 and TRBJ2-3; no firm D call. The CDR3 spans 16 residues. Germline V gene lookup returns CDR1 SGDLS and CDR2 YYNGEE. V lost 3 bases and J 2 bases, leaving 16 bases between the germline ends. Complete variable domain (other parts from reference TRBV9 and TRBJ2-3): DSGVTQTPKHLITATGQRVTLRCSPRSGDLSVYWYQQSLDQGLQFLIQYYNGEERAKGNILERFSAQQFPDLHSELNLSSLELGDSALYFCASSALQFTNTDTQYFGPGTRLTVL.

The CDR3 spells CASSTAHYRGPSGANVLTF. Here the CDR3 DNA reads TGTGCCAGCAGCACCGCCCATTACAGGGGGCCCTCTGGGGCCAACGTCCTGACTTTC. The chain uses TRBV7-3 and TRBJ2-6; 9 bases map to TRBD1. The CDR3 contains 19 residues. Germline assignment: CDR1 SGHTA and CDR2 FQGTGA. V lost 5 bases and J lost 0; bases outside the gene matches: 11.

This chain's CDR3 is CASSVQVRSYEQYF. The CDR3 DNA sequence: TGTGCCAGCAGTGTACAAGTGAGGTCCTACGAGCAGTACTTC. The genes are TRBV6-1 and TRBJ2-7; D unresolved. Germline CDR1 MNHNS, CDR2 SASEGT. Trimming pared 4 bases from V and 1 base from J, leaving 11 bases between. The CDR3 runs 14 residues.

J is TRBJ2-1 and V is TRBV7-3, with 7 bases lining up with TRBD2. Per germline, CDR1 SGHTA and CDR2 FQGTGA. This CDR3 has 13 amino acids. The trim removed 3 bases at V and 9 bases at J, leaving 5 bases unmatched. The CDR3 nucleotides read TGTGCCAGCAGCTTTAGCGGGTCCCTTGAGCAGTTCTTC. Protein sequence: CASSFSGSLEQFF. Complete variable domain (other parts from reference TRBV7-3 and TRBJ2-1): GAGVSQTPSNKVTEKGKYVELRCDPISGHTALYWYRQSLGQGPEFLIYFQGTGAADDSGLPNDRFFAVRPEGSVSTLKIQRTERGDSAVYLCASSFSGSLEQFFGPGTRLTVL.

This sequence joins TRBV6-5 and TRBJ1-1; D unresolved. V dropped 6 bases and J dropped 4 bases, with 15 bases sitting between them. The germline V gene encodes CDR1 MNHEY and CDR2 SVGAGI. The CDR3 runs to 14 residues. CDR3 sequence (DNA): TGTGCCAGCAGGAAGCCTACCAAGGGCACTGAAGCTTTCTTT. Protein sequence: CASRKPTKGTEAFF.

The genes are TRBV5-6 and TRBJ1-2, with unresolved D. CDR1 and CDR2 (germline): SGHDT, YYEEEE. V was trimmed by 1 base and J by 7 bases, leaving 11 bases between them. There are 13 residues in the CDR3. The CDR3 bases are TGTGCCAGCAGCTTGAGAGTGCCGGGTGGCTACACCTTC. Translated: CASSLRVPGGYTF.

The chain is built from TRBV11-3 and TRBJ2-7; no clear D gene. The CDR3 covers 12 residues. Trimming took 5 bases from V and 5 from J, leaving 10 bases between them. The germline V gene has CDR1 SGHNT and CDR2 YENEEA. The CDR3 sequence is CASSKRSHEQYF. CDR3 sequence (DNA): TGTGCCAGCAGCAAACGGAGCCACGAGCAGTACTTC. Combining the CDR3 with reference TRBV11-3 and TRBJ2-7 gives the whole variable domain EAGVVQSPRYKIIEKKQPVAFWCNPISGHNTLYWYLQNLGQGPELLIRYENEEAVDDSQLPKDRFSAERLKGVDSTLKIQPAELGDSAVYLCASSKRSHEQYFGPGTRLTVT.

This clone appeared once. The V gene is TRBV10-2, the J gene TRBJ2-1; unclear D gene. The CDR3 covers 14 residues. CDR1 is WSHSY and CDR2 is SAAADI in the germline V gene. With 7 bases removed from V and 1 base from J, the gap between germline ends came to 11 bases. CDR3 in amino acids: CASKPTLSYNEQFF. In nucleotides, the CDR3 is TGCGCCAGCAAGCCTACCCTGTCCTACAATGAGCAGTTCTTC.

The chain employs TRBV9 and TRBJ2-7; D might be TRBD2 (6 bases). Germline V gene data show CDR1 as SGDLS and CDR2 as YYNGEE. Trimming took 1 base from V and 7 from J, leaving 18 bases between them. The length of the CDR3 is 15 residues. CDR3 loop: CASSVSAGLTGEQYF. CDR3 DNA: TGTGCCAGCAGCGTAAGCGCGGGACTTACGGGAGAGCAGTACTTC.

J is TRBJ2-7 and V is TRBV19; TRBD1 is a possible D gene (6 bases). This CDR3 spans 14 amino acids. Trimming took off 5 bases at V and 4 bases at J, with 15 bases between the two ends. In germline, CDR1 is LNHDA, CDR2 SQIVND (reference sequence). CDR3 DNA sequence: TGTGCCAGTAGTCTACAGGGAAGACGTTACGAGCAGTACTTC. It yields the protein CASSLQGRRYEQYF.

The gene calls are TRBV5-1 and TRBJ2-1; 14 bases agree with TRBD2. CDR3 length equals 19 residues. In germline, CDR1 is SGHRS, CDR2 YFSETQ. V was pared by 5 bases and J by 0 bases, with 10 bases of the junction left unmatched. Here the CDR3 DNA reads TGCGCCAGCAGAAATGCCGGGACTAGCGGGGGAAGCTCCTACAATGAGCAGTTCTTC. It encodes CASRNAGTSGGSSYNEQFF.

This clone was counted a single time. The V call is TRBV5-1, the J call TRBJ2-1; 10 bases match TRBD2. The germline CDR1 and CDR2 sequences are SGHRS and YFSETQ. CDR3 length: 18 amino acids. The junction had 20 bases not matched to a gene; V was cut back by 6 bases and J by 8 bases. This CDR3 reads CASTRRGLAGVGADEQFF. The DNA of the CDR3 is TGCGCCAGCACCCGCCGAGGTCTAGCGGGAGTGGGTGCGGATGAGCAGTTCTTC.

The V gene is TRBV28, the J gene TRBJ2-7; 8 bases are shared with TRBD1. V shed 5 bases and J 2 bases; nucleotides not matched to a gene: 5. This CDR3 region has 14 residues. The germline gives CDR1 MDHEN, CDR2 SYDVKM. The CDR3 region has the DNA TGTGCCAGCAGTACAGGGGGACGCCCCTACGAGCAGTACTTC. This encodes CASSTGGRPYEQYF.

This clone was found once. The genes are TRBV9 and TRBJ2-7; D gene ambiguous. Germline loops: CDR1 SGDLS, CDR2 YYNGEE. The CDR3 has 13 residues. V was trimmed by 4 bases and J by 6 bases, leaving 14 bases between them. DNA for the CDR3: TGTGCCAGCAGCCAGCCCCATATGACCGAGCAGTACTTC. This encodes CASSQPHMTEQYF. Drawing the rest from reference TRBV9 and TRBJ2-7, the complete variable domain is DSGVTQTPKHLITATGQRVTLRCSPRSGDLSVYWYQQSLDQGLQFLIQYYNGEERAKGNILERFSAQQFPDLHSELNLSSLELGDSALYFCASSQPHMTEQYFGPGTRLTVT.

The chain has TRBV7-2 and TRBJ1-2; D not certain. Germline loops: CDR1 SGHTA, CDR2 FQGNSA. CDR3 length equals 14 residues. Trimming took off 3 bases at V and 8 bases at J, with 16 bases between the two ends. As DNA, the CDR3 is TGTGCCAGCAGCTTGCCATCCACCTTATACGGCTACACCTTC. Translating it yields CASSLPSTLYGYTF.

The V gene is TRBV7-3, the J gene TRBJ2-5, with 7 positions matching TRBD1. Germline CDR1 is SGHTA and CDR2 is FQGTGA. CDR3 length: 15 amino acids. After removal of 6 bases from V and 5 bases from J, the junction contained 12 bases not matched to a gene. CDR3 amino acids: CASSQYRGGLETQYF. CDR3 coding DNA: TGTGCCAGCAGTCAGTACAGAGGGGGCCTGGAGACCCAGTACTTC.

V gene TRBV5-1 combines with J gene TRBJ2-2; tentative D call: TRBD2 (5 bases). There are 16 residues in the CDR3. The V gene lost 1 base and the J gene lost 5 bases, with 15 bases spanning the gap. Per the germline V gene, CDR1 is SGHRS and CDR2 is YFSETQ. The CDR3 protein is CASSLRGSGRTGELFF. CDR3 bases: TGCGCCAGCAGCTTGCGTGGGAGTGGTAGAACCGGGGAGCTGTTTTTT.

The rearrangement joins TRBV6-5 to TRBJ1-4, with D perhaps matching TRBD1 (5 bases). CDR1 and CDR2 (germline): MNHEY, SVGAGI. This CDR3 comprises 13 residues. V shed 6 bases and J shed 12 bases, with 17 bases lying between them. The CDR3 bases are TGTGCCAGCAGCCAGGGAGGAGGACTGGAACTGTTTTTT. Its translation is CASSQGGGLELFF.

There are a few counts of this clone. CDR3 residues: CASSFEGSPGYTF. The CDR3 bases are TGTGCCAGCAGCTTTGAAGGTAGCCCGGGCTACACCTTC. The V and J genes are TRBV12-1 and TRBJ1-2. TRBV12-1 is recorded as a pseudogene. This CDR3 is built from 13 residues.

This chain links TRBV14 with TRBJ2-1, with no clear D. The ends were cut back, 1 base at V and 0 bases at J, with 7 bases in the middle. The germline V gene has CDR1 SGHDN and CDR2 FVKESK. The CDR3 has 15 amino acids. The CDR3 DNA reads as TGTGCCAGCAGCCAAGGCCGGAGCTCCTACAATGAGCAGTTCTTC. Its protein product is CASSQGRSSYNEQFF.